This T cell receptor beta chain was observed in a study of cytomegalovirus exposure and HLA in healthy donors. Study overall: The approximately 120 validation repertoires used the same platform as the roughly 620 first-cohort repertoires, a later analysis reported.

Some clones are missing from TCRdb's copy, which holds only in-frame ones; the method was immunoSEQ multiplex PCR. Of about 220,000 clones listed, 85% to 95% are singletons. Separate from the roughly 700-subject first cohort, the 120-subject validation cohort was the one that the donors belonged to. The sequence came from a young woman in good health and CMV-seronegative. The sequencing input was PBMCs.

In DNA form, the CDR3 reads TGTGCCTGGAGATTGTCAAGCAACAGGGCGTACTATGGCTACACCTTC. It is translated as CAWRLSSNRAYYGYTF. The rearrangement links TRBV30 to TRBJ1-2; a possible D gene is TRBD1 (6 bases). Trimming pared 3 bases from V and 3 bases from J, leaving 20 bases between. The CDR3 is 16 amino acids. Looked up from germline, CDR1 is GTSNPN and CDR2 is SVGIG (reference sequence).